This T cell receptor (beta chain) was identified in a study of CD8+CD57+ T cells in acquired aplastic anemia. CDR1 is ENHRY and CDR2 is SYGVKD in the germline V gene. Deletions cut 2 bases from V and 10 bases from J, with 15 bases between. This CDR3 is built from 14 residues. Investigators profiled TCR beta VDJ and CDR3 from genomic DNA template. One entry per CDR3 protein results from TCRdb running MiXCR on the reads. The table records 150,000 to 200,000 distinct CDR3 sequences, around half of them present only once. This clonotype has just one count. Whoever was chosen for sequencing had shown CD8+CD57+ cell expansion by flow cytometry.

The clonotype comes from a human donor with aplastic anemia. The chain employs TRBV10-3 and TRBJ2-1; D gene ambiguous. Sequences were obtained from sorted CD4+, CD8+, or CD8+CD57+ T cells (not recorded which) from PBMCs. The DNA of the CDR3 is TGTGCCATCAGTGAGGCGCCAGACTTGTTAGAGCAGTTCTTC. Its translation is CAISEAPDLLEQFF.